These 28 T cell receptor beta chains were all obtained from the same sample, sequenced in a study of response to subunit inactivated influenza vaccine. TCRdb independently ran MiXCR on the RT-PCR reads; one entry per CDR3 protein. Here the sample spans approximately 530,000 distinct CDR3 sequences, roughly 13% being singletons. The specimen was PBMCs from blood, collected about 6 weeks after vaccination. The origin of the receptors is a man aged 50 to 59 who received an inactivated influenza vaccine.

The chain carries TRBV20-1 and TRBJ1-2; D perhaps matches TRBD1 (5 bases). CDR1 DFQATT and CDR2 SNEGSKA come from the germline V gene (reference sequence). The length of the CDR3 is 13 residues. Trimming pared 7 bases from V and 4 bases from J, leaving 16 bases between. CDR3 residues: CSVIRSGTYGYTF. For the CDR3, the DNA is TGCAGTGTTATCCGGTCGGGGACCTATGGCTACACCTTC.

The rearrangement joins TRBV20-1 to TRBJ2-1; 13 bases align to TRBD2. This CDR3 contains 17 residues. V was clipped by 2 bases and J by 6 bases; unmatched bases: 10. Germline V gene lookup returns CDR1 DFQATT and CDR2 SNEGSKA (reference sequence). The CDR3, as DNA: TGCAGTGCTAGAAAAGTGGAACTAGCGGGGGGGCTCAATGAGCAGTTCTTC. Protein product: CSARKVELAGGLNEQFF.

This clonotype was found a few times. This chain connects TRBV7-8 to TRBJ2-3, with D possibly being TRBD1 or TRBD2 (5 bases each). This CDR3 comprises 16 residues. The germline CDR1 and CDR2 sequences are SGHVS and FQNEAQ. Trimming took 5 bases from V and 6 from J, leaving 21 bases between them. The CDR3 DNA follows: TGTGCCAGCAGCCAGACCGGGACCGGGGTTTGGGATACGCAGTATTTT. Encoded protein: CASSQTGTGVWDTQYF. Looking up the rest from reference TRBV7-8 and TRBJ2-3 gives the full variable domain: GAGVSQSPRYKVAKRGQDVALRCDPISGHVSLFWYQQALGQGPEFLTYFQNEAQLDKSGLPSDRFFAERPEGSVSTLKIQRTQQEDSAVYLCASSQTGTGVWDTQYFGPGTRLTVL.

The genes are TRBV20-1 and TRBJ2-3; tentative D call: TRBD2 (5 bases). Trimming pared 0 bases from V and 1 base from J, leaving 11 bases between. This CDR3 is built from 15 residues. The germline gives CDR1 DFQATT, CDR2 SNEGSKA (reference sequence). CDR3 sequence: CSARDPVGGTDTQYF. CDR3 in DNA: TGCAGTGCTAGAGATCCCGTGGGAGGCACAGATACGCAGTATTTT.

This CDR3 is CASSQPGQETQYF. Here the CDR3 DNA reads TGTGCCAGCAGTCAGCCGGGCCAAGAGACCCAGTACTTC. The chain links TRBV6-1 to TRBJ2-5, with D unresolved. Looked up from germline, CDR1 is MNHNS and CDR2 is SASEGT. CDR3 length: 13 amino acids. With 5 bases removed from V and 1 base from J, the gap between germline ends came to 8 bases.

This clonotype has more than one count but fewer than ten. The chain employs TRBV3-1 and TRBJ1-5, with D perhaps matching TRBD1 (5 bases). CDR1 is LGHDT, CDR2 YNNKEL, per germline (reference sequence). CDR3 length: 13 amino acids. Deletions cut 8 bases from V and 4 bases from J, with 12 bases between. The DNA for the CDR3 is TGTGCCAGCTCACGGACACCTAATCAGCCCCAGCATTTT. Amino acids: CASSRTPNQPQHF. Full variable domain (remainder filled in from reference TRBV3-1 and TRBJ1-5): DTAVSQTPKYLVTQMGNDKSIKCEQNLGHDTMYWYKQDSKKFLKIMFSYNNKELIINETVPNRFSPKSPDKAHLNLHINSLELGDSAVYFCASSRTPNQPQHFGDGTRLSIL.

The chain is built from TRBV5-1 and TRBJ2-4; the D gene is possibly TRBD1 (6 bases). V lost 3 bases and J 6 bases, leaving 16 bases between the germline ends. The CDR3 sequence is 15 residues long. Germline CDR1 reads SGHRS; CDR2 reads YFSETQ. CDR3 in DNA: TGCGCCAGCAGCTCCCAGGGTGGGGACACAAACATTCAGTACTTC. It translates to CASSSQGGDTNIQYF.

This clonotype appeared a few times. The chain joins TRBV4-2 to TRBJ2-7; TRBD1 agrees at 9 bases. Germline values: CDR1 LGHNA, CDR2 YNFKEQ. This CDR3 is 15 amino acids long. V lost 0 bases, J lost 3 bases, and 3 bases stayed unmatched. Here the CDR3 reads CASSQDGTGNYEQYF. The CDR3 coding sequence is TGTGCCAGCAGCCAAGATGGGACAGGGAACTACGAGCAGTACTTC.

This clonotype was seen more than once but under ten times. The rearrangement joins TRBV5-1 to TRBJ1-4; D is ambiguous. V was pared by 4 bases and J by 0 bases, with 7 bases between. The CDR3 length is 14 residues. Germline CDR1 is SGHRS and CDR2 is YFSETQ. CDR3 protein: CASSDTATNEKLFF. The DNA of the CDR3 is TGCGCCAGCAGCGACACAGCAACTAATGAAAAACTGTTTTTT.

V usage is TRBV20-1 and J usage is TRBJ2-3, with 9 bases that match TRBD2. This CDR3 is built from 15 residues. Germline V CDR1 and CDR2: DFQATT, SNEGSKA (reference sequence). Losses at the gene ends were 3 bases for V and 2 bases for J; bases not matched to a gene: 6. Here the CDR3 DNA reads TGCAGTGCTAGTCGGCTAGCGGGGACCACAGATACGCAGTATTTT. It yields the protein CSASRLAGTTDTQYF.

V gene TRBV12-3 or TRBV12-4 combines with J gene TRBJ2-1, with a weak D call TRBD2 (6 bases). Trimming took 3 bases from V and 7 from J, leaving 13 bases between them. CDR3 length: 14 amino acids. As DNA, the CDR3 is TGTGCCAGCAGTTTGTCGGGACTTATTAATGAGCAGTTCTTC. Residues: CASSLSGLINEQFF.

This clonotype has a count of ten or more. The chain joins TRBV28 to TRBJ1-4; D possibly corresponds to TRBD1 (5 bases). The CDR3 sequence is 14 residues long. Trimming removed 7 bases from V and 12 bases from J, with 21 bases in between. CDR1 is MDHEN, CDR2 SYDVKM, per germline. CDR3 nucleotides: TGTGCCAGCATCAACCGGAGGGGAAAAAAGGAACTGTTTTTT. Its protein product is CASINRRGKKELFF.

The chain is built from TRBV6-1 and TRBJ1-5; D remains ambiguous. CDR1 is MNHNS and CDR2 is SASEGT in the germline V gene. Trimming removed 2 bases from V and 3 bases from J, with 8 bases in between. This CDR3 contains 14 residues. The CDR3 region is CASSEQGHNQPQHF. DNA for the CDR3: TGTGCCAGCAGTGAACAAGGGCACAATCAGCCCCAGCATTTT.

This sequence joins TRBV2 and TRBJ2-7, with 11 bases identical to TRBD2. From germline, CDR1 is SNHLY and CDR2 FYNNEI. The CDR3 is made up of 18 amino acids. V was pared by 8 bases and J by 4 bases, with 19 bases of the junction left unmatched. The CDR3 DNA reads as TGTGCCAGCTGTCGGACTAGCGGGTACCGACCGCCCCTTTACGAGCAGTACTTC. Translation gives CASCRTSGYRPPLYEQYF.

The sample holds many counts of this clonotype. The chain joins TRBV7-2 to TRBJ2-2; perhaps TRBD1 as D (6 bases). This CDR3 spans 14 amino acids. The germline V gene has CDR1 SGHTA and CDR2 FQGNSA. V was cut by 2 bases and J by 4 bases, with 8 bases left in between. The CDR3 loop reads CASSLTGSTGELFF. CDR3 bases: TGTGCCAGCAGCTTAACAGGGTCCACCGGGGAGCTGTTTTTT.

The chain employs TRBV12-3 or TRBV12-4 and TRBJ1-5, with D possibly matching TRBD1 (5 bases). V lost 1 base, J lost 6 bases, and 13 bases lay in between. This CDR3 is 15 amino acids long. Written as DNA, the CDR3 is TGTGCCAGCAGTTTAGGGGGCGCGGGTCGTCAGCCCCAGCATTTT. Residues: CASSLGGAGRQPQHF.

This clonotype was seen repeatedly, ten times or more. The rearrangement uses TRBV10-3 and TRBJ2-3; D remains unclear. Germline V gives CDR1 ENHRY, CDR2 SYGVKD. Trimming shortened V by 5 bases and J by 0 bases, and 6 bases separated the two germline ends. This CDR3 has 13 amino acids. For the CDR3, the DNA is TGTGCCATCAGTACAGAAAGCACAGATACGCAGTATTTT. It translates to CAISTESTDTQYF.

This clonotype was seen more than once but under ten times. The chain couples TRBV21-1 to TRBJ2-5; TRBD1, the D gene given by the table, was not confirmed from the DNA. TRBV21-1 is a pseudogene. The CDR3 covers 17 residues. CDR3 nucleotides: TGTGCCAGCAGCCCCGGGTCACGCCCCCCCCCACAAGAGACCCAGTACTTC. Its protein is CASSPGSRPPPQETQYF.

This clonotype was detected ten times or more. The gene calls are TRBV12-3 or TRBV12-4 and TRBJ2-3, with D uncertain. This CDR3 has 16 amino acids. Trimming pared 1 base from V and 0 bases from J, leaving 11 bases between. CDR3 loop: CASSLGIGASTDTQYF. CDR3 nucleotides: TGTGCCAGCAGTTTAGGCATCGGAGCTAGCACAGATACGCAGTATTTT.

V and J are TRBV29-1 and TRBJ2-1, with D possibly TRBD2 on 5 matching bases. V was cut by 3 bases and J by 4 bases, with 13 bases left in between. This CDR3 contains 14 residues. Germline V gene lookup returns CDR1 SQVTM and CDR2 ANQGSEA. In nucleotides, the CDR3 is TGCAGCGTTGACCTATATCCGGGGTACAATGAGCAGTTCTTC. The encoded protein is CSVDLYPGYNEQFF.

The CDR3 coding sequence is TGTGCCAGCAGCTGGGGGACTAGCGGGACTTCTTTCTACGAGCAGTACTTC. Translated: CASSWGTSGTSFYEQYF. The rearrangement joins TRBV7-2 to TRBJ2-7, with 13 bases aligning to TRBD2. CDR1 and CDR2 from the germline V gene are SGHTA and FQGNSA. The CDR3 is 17 amino acids. With V trimmed by 4 bases and J by 3 bases, 9 bases remained unmatched.

In its sample, this clonotype was seen a few times. The chain combines TRBV12-3 or TRBV12-4 with TRBJ2-4; no firm D call. The CDR3 extends over 13 amino acids. V lost 6 bases, J lost 9 bases, and 15 bases lay in between. The CDR3 loop is CASSPILNGIQYF. The CDR3 DNA reads TGTGCCAGCAGCCCCATCCTAAATGGCATTCAGTACTTC.

This chain links TRBV20-1 with TRBJ2-7; D call uncertain. The CDR3 is made up of 12 amino acids. With 1 base removed from V and 4 bases from J, the gap between germline ends came to 8 bases. Looked up from germline, CDR1 is DFQATT and CDR2 is SNEGSKA (reference sequence). CDR3 nucleotide sequence: TGCAGTGCTAGAGGTGCTCGTTACGAGCAGTACTTC. It is translated as CSARGARYEQYF.

This clonotype was seen ten or more times. This chain joins TRBV29-1 and TRBJ1-1; a possible D gene is TRBD1 (5 bases). The V end lost 7 bases, the J end lost 1 base, and 13 bases lay between the germline ends. Looked up from germline, CDR1 is SQVTM and CDR2 is ANQGSEA. The CDR3 runs to 13 residues. In DNA, the CDR3 is TGCAGCGGATCCCCGGGACGGAACACTGAAGCTTTCTTT. This sequence encodes CSGSPGRNTEAFF.

This chain uses TRBV20-1 with TRBJ1-1; no clear D gene. The CDR3 has 11 amino acids. The V end lost 3 bases, the J end lost 7 bases, and 9 bases lay between the germline ends. Germline CDR1 reads DFQATT; CDR2 reads SNEGSKA (reference sequence). The CDR3, as DNA: TGCAGTGCTAGCGACGGGAGTGAAGCTTTCTTT. Its protein product is CSASDGSEAFF.

This rearrangement joins TRBV10-3 to TRBJ2-6; D may be TRBD2 (5 bases). Trimming left V 3 bases short and J 11 bases short, with 20 bases between. This CDR3 has 16 residues. Germline loops: CDR1 ENHRY, CDR2 SYGVKD. CDR3 sequence: CAISDGAAALPDVLTF. CDR3 in DNA: TGTGCCATCAGTGATGGAGCGGCCGCTCTTCCTGACGTCCTGACTTTC.

This clonotype was recorded a few times. V and J are TRBV28 and TRBJ1-2; TRBD1 aligns across 7 bases. Looked up from germline, CDR1 is MDHEN and CDR2 is SYDVKM. The CDR3 sequence is 15 residues long. V shed 6 bases and J 3 bases; nucleotides not matched to a gene: 10. DNA for the CDR3: TGTGCCAGCAGCCTCGACAGGGCCGAAGACTATGGCTACACCTTC. Encoded protein: CASSLDRAEDYGYTF.

This clonotype showed up just a few times. This chain links TRBV5-1 with TRBJ1-5; TRBD1 is a possible D gene (6 bases). Germline V gene lookup returns CDR1 SGHRS and CDR2 YFSETQ. The CDR3 loop spans 15 amino acids. The V and J ends lost 2 bases and 4 bases respectively, with 13 bases between them. The CDR3 DNA is TGCGCCAGCAGCTTAGGGGGGGCAGCGAATCAGCCCCAGCATTTT. Its protein product is CASSLGGAANQPQHF.